This entry describes one T cell receptor (beta chain). TCRdb's table, derived via immunoSEQ multiplex PCR, lists solely in-frame clones and lacks some. The profile covers just under 100,000 clones, with under 95% appearing a single time and roughly 0.95% taken by the ten largest. This record comes from a study of T cell changes during pregnancy in multiple sclerosis. The sample was peripheral blood, taken after pregnancy. This receptor was taken from a female donor with multiple sclerosis, enrolled in a pregnancy study.

The CDR3 region has the DNA TGTGCCAGCATCATTTTTACAGGGGGTACTGAAGCTTTCTTT. Translation gives CASIIFTGGTEAFF. The V gene is TRBV2, the J gene TRBJ1-1; 8 bases agree with TRBD1. The germline gives CDR1 SNHLY, CDR2 FYNNEI. This CDR3 spans 14 amino acids. V shed 7 bases, J shed 5 bases, and the junction held 9 bases outside the gene matches.